This T cell receptor (beta chain) originates from a study of Ad26.COV2.S vaccination and SARS-CoV-2 variants. Treatment in this sample: roughly 20 received Ad26.COV2.S at low or high dose, single or two shots; several received placebo; per-sample allocation not given. The samples were gathered on day 63 after the first injection of vaccine or placebo. This clone was detected once. The CDR3 spans 15 residues. The V end lost 2 bases, the J end lost 2 bases, and 13 bases lay between the germline ends. Germline assignment: CDR1 SGHRS and CDR2 YFSETQ. Clones were read by immunoSEQ multiplex PCR, and TCRdb kept only the in-frame ones, dropping some. The table shows some 410,000 clones, with around 92% occurring only once.

This material consisted of peripheral blood, taken in a trial of Ad26.COV2.S vaccine versus placebo. The TCR originated in a person aged 18-65 years who received the Ad26.COV2.S COVID-19 vaccine or a placebo. The J gene is TRBJ2-5, the V gene TRBV5-1; possible D gene TRBD2, 5 bases. DNA for the CDR3: TGCGCCAGCAGCTTAGGAGGACGACCTCAAGAGACCCAGTACTTC. This encodes CASSLGGRPQETQYF.